Listed here are 23 T cell receptor beta chains from one sample, sequenced in a study of blood T cell repertoires in COVID-19. Clones were sequenced by immunoSEQ multiplex PCR, and TCRdb holds only the in-frame ones, with some missing. This sample has about 200,000 clones, with 70% to 90% found just once. The sequenced material came from peripheral blood. These receptors came from a man aged 60 to 69 with acute or convalescent COVID-19.

The rearrangement joins TRBV19 to TRBJ1-2, with unresolved D. Germline values: CDR1 LNHDA, CDR2 SQIVND (reference sequence). This CDR3 is 14 amino acids long. The V gene lost 7 bases and the J gene lost 5 bases, with 17 bases spanning the gap. The DNA for the CDR3 is TGTGCCAGTACCGGCGCGGGGAATTTTTATGGCTACACCTTC. The encoded protein is CASTGAGNFYGYTF.

The CDR3 is CASSTTGESTEAFF. In nucleotides, the CDR3 is TGTGCCAGCAGTACCACAGGGGAGAGCACTGAAGCTTTCTTT. The chain is built from TRBV28 and TRBJ1-1; 7 nucleotides align to TRBD1. The CDR3 is 14 residues long. Per germline, CDR1 MDHEN and CDR2 SYDVKM. V dropped 5 bases and J dropped 4; count of bases not matched to a gene: 7.

The chain links TRBV9 to TRBJ2-1; 8 positions match TRBD2. V lost 4 bases to trimming and J lost 8 bases; unmatched junction nucleotides: 14. The CDR3 has 16 amino acids. CDR1 is SGDLS, CDR2 YYNGEE, per germline. As DNA, the CDR3 is TGTGCCAGCAGCCCCACGGTGGGGCGGGAGGCGCATGAGCAGTTCTTC. Its translation is CASSPTVGREAHEQFF.

The chain has TRBV7-2 and TRBJ1-2; 9 bases are shared with TRBD1. The CDR3 consists of 14 residues. V shed 6 bases and J 4 bases; nucleotides not matched to a gene: 6. Germline CDR1 and CDR2: SGHTA and FQGNSA. Here the CDR3 DNA reads TGTGCCAGCAGTCGACAGGGGGACCTCTATGGCTACACCTTC. This translates into CASSRQGDLYGYTF.

The chain has TRBV5-4 and TRBJ2-6; no firm D call. With 1 base removed from V and 0 bases from J, the gap between germline ends came to 5 bases. Germline V gene sequence: CDR1 SGHNT, CDR2 YYREEE (reference sequence). This CDR3 is 15 amino acids long. The DNA for the CDR3 is TGTGCCAGCAGCTTGCCGGGCTCTGGGGCCAACGTCCTGACTTTC. It translates to CASSLPGSGANVLTF.

In nucleotides, the CDR3 is TGTGCCAGCAGCCACGAGCCAGATACGCAGTATTTT. This translates into CASSHEPDTQYF. The chain carries TRBV3-1 (or the pseudogene TRBV3-2) and TRBJ2-3; the D is unclear. The CDR3 length is 12 residues. Germline CDR1 is LGHDT and CDR2 is YNNKEL (reference sequence). The ends were cut back, 3 bases at V and 4 bases at J, with 5 bases in the middle.

This sequence joins TRBV7-2 and TRBJ1-3; no firm D call. The V gene's germline CDR1 is SGHTA and CDR2 FQGNSA. Trimming pared 2 bases from V and 4 bases from J, leaving 12 bases between. This CDR3 contains 15 residues. As DNA, the CDR3 is TGTGCCAGCAGCTTACAGGATCGATTCGGAAACACCATATATTTT. It specifies CASSLQDRFGNTIYF.

The chain links TRBV5-5 to TRBJ2-7; 9 nucleotides align to TRBD1. The germline gives CDR1 SGHKS, CDR2 YYEKEE (reference sequence). V lost 2 bases to trimming and J lost 2 bases; unmatched junction nucleotides: 5. This CDR3 spans 15 amino acids. CDR3 sequence (DNA): TGTGCCAGCAGCTTAGGACAGGGGAAACCCTACGAGCAGTACTTC. Protein: CASSLGQGKPYEQYF.

The chain employs TRBV4-1 and TRBJ1-1; the match to TRBD1 covers 12 bases. J was trimmed by 4 bases and V by 4 bases; bases with no gene match: 10. CDR3 length: 17 amino acids. In germline, CDR1 is MGHRA, CDR2 YSYEKL. The CDR3 region is CASSRSGTGGAGTEAFF. The CDR3 DNA follows: TGCGCCAGCAGCCGATCCGGGACAGGGGGCGCGGGCACTGAAGCTTTCTTT.

The chain carries TRBV5-1 and TRBJ2-7; 12 bases are shared with TRBD1. Losses at the gene ends were 3 bases for V and 5 bases for J; bases not matched to a gene: 3. CDR1 is SGHRS and CDR2 is YFSETQ in the germline V gene. This CDR3 contains 14 residues. The CDR3 here is CASSSGTGGNEQYF. CDR3 DNA sequence: TGCGCCAGCAGCTCCGGGACAGGGGGCAACGAGCAGTACTTC.

The count of this clone is one. V gene TRBV11-2 combines with J gene TRBJ2-5; 11 bases are shared with TRBD2. The junction had 6 bases not matched to a gene; V was cut back by 4 bases and J by 5 bases. The CDR3 contains 15 residues. CDR1 SGHAT and CDR2 FQNNGV come from the germline V gene. CDR3 DNA sequence: TGTGCCAGCAGCTCCCTAGCGGGAGGACGTGAGACCCAGTACTTC. It specifies CASSSLAGGRETQYF.

The chain has TRBV5-1 and TRBJ2-4; TRBD1 agrees at 11 bases. Germline values: CDR1 SGHRS, CDR2 YFSETQ. CDR3 length: 18 residues. V trimming: 0 bases; J trimming: 2 bases; junction bases outside the gene matches: 7. The CDR3 is CASSLEGQGGITKNIQYF. CDR3 DNA sequence: TGCGCCAGCAGCTTGGAGGGACAGGGGGGAATAACCAAAAACATTCAGTACTTC.

In its sample, this clone was seen a few times. The chain carries TRBV5-4 and TRBJ1-3; 8 bases map to TRBD1. The CDR3 contains 15 residues. V shed 1 base, J shed 4 bases, and the junction held 4 bases outside the gene matches. Germline V gene sequence: CDR1 SGHNT, CDR2 YYREEE (reference sequence). For the CDR3, the DNA is TGTGCCAGCAGCTTGAAACAGGGGGTAGGAAACACCATATATTTT. Translated, it gives CASSLKQGVGNTIYF.

The chain has TRBV7-2 and TRBJ2-5, with 16 bases that match TRBD2. The trim removed 5 bases at V and 2 bases at J, leaving 2 bases unmatched. Germline CDR1 SGHTA, CDR2 FQGNSA. This CDR3 has 16 residues. For the CDR3, the DNA is TGTGCCAGCAGCCCGGGACTAGCGGGAGGGCAAGAGACCCAGTACTTC. Translating it yields CASSPGLAGGQETQYF.

The chain links TRBV5-5 to TRBJ2-7, with D tentatively TRBD2 (5 bases). This CDR3 region has 13 residues. Trimming removed 0 bases at V and 6 bases at J, with 10 bases between. Germline-derived CDR1 and CDR2 are SGHKS and YYEKEE (reference sequence). CDR3 in amino acids: CASSLAGDREQYF. In DNA, the CDR3 is TGTGCCAGCAGCTTGGCCGGGGATCGCGAGCAGTACTTC.

This chain uses TRBV10-3 with TRBJ2-1; no firm D call. The CDR3 has 12 residues. Looked up from germline, CDR1 is ENHRY and CDR2 is SYGVKD. V was shortened by 3 bases and J by 6 bases, with 6 bases between the two germline ends. CDR3 in amino acids: CAISDNTNEQFF. As DNA, the CDR3 is TGTGCCATCAGTGATAACACCAATGAGCAGTTCTTC.

V is TRBV24-1 and J is TRBJ1-2; D call uncertain. This CDR3 region has 14 residues. Trimming took off 7 bases at V and 4 bases at J, with 15 bases between the two ends. Looked up from germline, CDR1 is KGHDR and CDR2 is SFDVKD. CDR3 DNA: TGTGCCACCAGACGCGCAGCGACGGGCTATGGCTACACCTTC. This sequence encodes CATRRAATGYGYTF.

The chain carries TRBV23-1 and TRBJ2-3; a weak D match, TRBD1 (5 bases). TRBV23-1 is treated as an ORF (open reading frame) with a function not yet certain. V was trimmed by 4 bases and J by 4 bases, leaving 15 bases between them. This CDR3 region has 15 residues. This CDR3 is CASSPKSDNPDTQYF. In nucleotides, the CDR3 is TGCGCCAGCAGTCCTAAGTCGGACAACCCAGATACGCAGTATTTT.

The chain links TRBV21-1 to TRBJ2-2; the table names TRBD1, a call not compared with the DNA. TRBV21-1 is deemed a pseudogene. The CDR3 consists of 13 residues. Written as DNA, the CDR3 is TGTGCCAGCAGCGGACATTCCAGCGGGGAGCTGTTTTTT. Translation gives CASSGHSSGELFF.

The chain employs TRBV7-9 and TRBJ2-1, with 11 bases lining up with TRBD2. CDR3 size: 16 residues. The V and J ends lost 2 bases and 5 bases, in that order; junction bases with no gene match: 5. Looked up from germline, CDR1 is SEHNR and CDR2 is FQNEAQ (reference sequence). CDR3 region: CASSLWTSGSDNEQFF. Here the CDR3 DNA reads TGTGCCAGCAGCTTATGGACTAGCGGGTCCGACAATGAGCAGTTCTTC.

In its sample, this clone was seen once. This chain connects TRBV18 to TRBJ2-7; 12 bases align to TRBD1. Unmatched junction bases numbered 7, after V lost 6 bases and J lost 7 bases. CDR1 KGHSH and CDR2 LQKENI come from the germline V gene. This CDR3 has 14 residues. CDR3 nucleotides: TGTGCCAGCTCTCCGGGACAGGGGGCAAGAGAGCAGTACTTC. Protein: CASSPGQGAREQYF. Complete variable domain (other parts from reference TRBV18 and TRBJ2-7): NAGVMQNPRHLVRRRGQEARLRCSPMKGHSHVYWYRQLPEEGLKFMVYLQKENIIDESGMPKERFSAEFPKEGPSILRIQQVVRGDSAAYFCASSPGQGAREQYFGPGTRLTVT.

This clone has a single count. The chain joins TRBV9 to TRBJ2-1; 13 bases fit TRBD2. Germline CDR1 reads SGDLS; CDR2 reads YYNGEE. The CDR3 consists of 17 residues. The V segment lost 3 bases and the J segment 5 bases; nucleotides outside the gene matches: 8. DNA for the CDR3: TGTGCCAGCAGCGGACGAAGGGGGACTAGCGGGAACAATGAGCAGTTCTTC. Translated: CASSGRRGTSGNNEQFF.

This chain links TRBV28 with TRBJ1-2; maybe TRBD1 (5 bases). Germline V lookup: CDR1 MDHEN, CDR2 SYDVKM. This CDR3 is built from 14 residues. The germline V and J ends were trimmed by 6 bases and 3 bases, with 14 bases remaining between them. The CDR3 sequence: CASSSTAWDYGYTF. CDR3 bases: TGTGCCAGCAGCTCGACAGCCTGGGACTATGGCTACACCTTC.